Sequencing of this T cell receptor beta chain was carried out in a study of T cells in localized non-small cell lung cancer (dated by TCRdb to about 2020). Some background on the complete study: The study examined T cell repertoires in 200 to 300 patients with early-stage NSCLC and compared tumors with uninvolved tumor-adjacent lungs. The cohort comprised approximately 240 treatment-naïve NSCLC patients with resected, localized lung tumors. A mean age of about 66 years was recorded for the NSCLC patients, of whom under 150 were male and about a hundred were female. On the study overall, not on this receptor specifically: Longer overall survival was associated with higher T cell density in blood, whereas shorter survival was associated with higher clonality in adjacent lung. Because multi-region sequencing of the tumors was not done, intratumor heterogeneity could not be ruled out. Because of the exploratory design, TCR variables were selected using unadjusted p-values without false-discovery rate correction. Uninvolved tumor-adjacent lung showed the highest T cell clonality, higher than tumor, which suggests more focused antigenic responses in the uninvolved tumor-adjacent lung. A median of around 50 of the top 100 tumor clones turned up in the paired uninvolved adjacent lung, and roughly 30 of those clones also ranked among the top 100 of that same adjacent lung.

At diagnosis, tumor, uninvolved tumor-adjacent lung and peripheral blood were collected and then preserved as a mix of FFPE and fresh-frozen material. For TCR repertoire profiling, blood samples were analyzed in the form of peripheral blood mononuclear cells. TCR beta CDR3 regions were sequenced from DNA using the immunoSEQ Assay. The original methods were these. To compute T cell density, TCR beta template counts were normalized to usable DNA, which was estimated by amplifying housekeeping genes. Using the preseqR package, richness was estimated by extrapolating to 120,000 templates for tissue samples and 400,000 templates for PBMC samples. Clonality was defined as one minus Pielou's evenness. Tissue-enriched TCRs were identified by differential abundance testing using productive amino-acid clonotypes, minimum total count 5 and alpha 0.1. The Jaccard Index and the Morisita Overlap Index were used to measure repertoire overlap between compartments. GLIPH clustered TCR beta CDR3s with public tetramer-defined viral CDR3s; viral motifs required at least three viral sequences plus V-gene enrichment. TCRdb provides this immuneACCESS table in a form limited to in-frame rearrangements. Some clones are lacking; in checked studies, under half of them reflect an unresolved V gene, and why the rest are absent is not known. V and J calls and clone size are as listed in that table; D and trimming were resolved from the DNA. Present in this sample are 40,000 to 60,000 clones, around nine tenths of which were seen just once. The ten largest clones add up to around 17% of the sample.

Trimming at the junction amounts to 4 bases on V and 7 bases on J, and the germline ends lie 13 bases apart. Sequences SGHTA (CDR1) and FQGNSA (CDR2) are obtained from the germline V gene. The CDR3 measures 13 amino acids from cysteine to phenylalanine. The DNA shown is the 39-base CDR3, in frame from base 1. Worth noting for this clone: Its antigen is currently not known. Base quality data are lacking; no much larger clone is found one base away.

The sequencing used PBMCs, collected before any cancer treatment. This TCR was recovered from a female donor with stage II lung adenocarcinoma. The chain uses TRBV7-2 and TRBJ1-2, with no D gene named confidently. In nucleotide form, the sequence is TGTGCCAGCAGCTCCTTAGGCCCGCGTGGCTACACCTTC. Its product reads: CASSSLGPRGYTF.